A single sample is the source of the 28 T cell receptor beta chains below, sequenced in a study of blood T cell repertoires in COVID-19. Sequenced by immunoSEQ multiplex PCR; TCRdb stores in-frame clones only, minus some. This table has roughly 30,000 clones, approximately 92% appearing once. The specimen was peripheral blood. Source of these receptors: a man of 80 years or more with acute or convalescent COVID-19.

This chain uses TRBV10-3 with TRBJ2-3, with D possibly matching TRBD2 (6 bases). Trimming shortened V by 5 bases and J by 2 bases, and 17 bases separated the two germline ends. The germline gives CDR1 ENHRY, CDR2 SYGVKD. The length of the CDR3 is 16 residues. The CDR3 region is CAISIAAREITDTQYF. The CDR3, as DNA: TGTGCCATCAGTATAGCGGCCAGGGAAATCACAGATACGCAGTATTTT.

This chain uses TRBV29-1 with TRBJ1-1; 8 bases fit TRBD1. The trim removed 0 bases at V and 4 bases at J, leaving 7 bases unmatched. Germline V gene lookup returns CDR1 SQVTM and CDR2 ANQGSEA. There are 15 residues in the CDR3. The CDR3 spells CSVEDRDRGGTEAFF. As DNA, the CDR3 is TGCAGCGTTGAAGATCGCGACAGGGGAGGCACTGAAGCTTTCTTT.

The chain has TRBV2 and TRBJ1-1; D is ambiguous. CDR3 length: 13 amino acids. The germline gives CDR1 SNHLY, CDR2 FYNNEI. V gave up 4 bases and J gave up 0 bases, with 6 bases separating them. In DNA, the CDR3 is TGTGCCAGCAGTGTGACAATGAACACTGAAGCTTTCTTT. Its translation is CASSVTMNTEAFF. Drawing the rest from reference TRBV2 and TRBJ1-1, the complete variable domain is EPEVTQTPSHQVTQMGQEVILRCVPISNHLYFYWYRQILGQKVEFLVSFYNNEISEKSEIFDDQFSVERPDGSNFTLKIRSTKLEDSAMYFCASSVTMNTEAFFGQGTRLTVV.

The rearrangement uses TRBV5-5 and TRBJ2-3; 8 bases are a match to TRBD2. Looked up from germline, CDR1 is SGHKS and CDR2 is YYEKEE (reference sequence). V dropped 0 bases and J dropped 6; count of bases not matched to a gene: 9. CDR3 length: 16 residues. The CDR3 protein is CASSLGLLAELDTQYF. In nucleotides, the CDR3 is TGTGCCAGCAGCTTGGGTCTACTAGCGGAGCTGGATACGCAGTATTTT.

This clone has just one count. This sequence joins TRBV25-1 and TRBJ1-4, with 8 bases aligning to TRBD1. J was trimmed by 8 bases and V by 6 bases; bases with no gene match: 8. In germline, CDR1 is MGHDK, CDR2 SYGVNS. This CDR3 spans 14 amino acids. The CDR3 is CASSVTGGKEKLFF. The CDR3 coding sequence is TGTGCCAGCAGCGTTACAGGGGGGAAGGAAAAACTGTTTTTT.

Details on this clone: The junction and the germline gene differ at one end; a read error may be behind it. The rearrangement joins TRBV7-2 to TRBJ2-3; D remains ambiguous. In germline, CDR1 is SGHTA, CDR2 FQGNSA. The CDR3 is 12 amino acids. The CDR3, as DNA: TGTGCCAGCAGCGCCCCCAACGATAGAGGCCGATTT. Protein product: CASSAPNDRGRF. Full variable domain (remainder filled in from reference TRBV7-2 and TRBJ2-3): GAGVSQSPSNKVTEKGKDVELRCDPISGHTALYWYRQSLGQGLEFLIYFQGNSAPDKSGLPSDRFSAERTGGSVSTLTIQRTQQEDSAVYLCASSAPNDRGRFGPGTRLTVL.

The V call is TRBV5-4, the J call TRBJ1-5; 11 bases map to TRBD1. CDR3 length: 15 amino acids. CDR1 is SGHNT and CDR2 is YYREEE in the germline V gene (reference sequence). Losses at the gene ends were 4 bases for V and 5 bases for J; bases not matched to a gene: 5. The CDR3 region has the DNA TGTGCCAGCAGCCAGGGACAGGGGGTCGATCAGCCCCAGCATTTT. Translation: CASSQGQGVDQPQHF.

The table lists this clone with a count of one. The chain couples TRBV10-2 to TRBJ1-2; no firm D call. CDR3 length: 13 amino acids. The V and J ends lost 5 bases and 3 bases respectively, with 10 bases between them. Germline V CDR1 and CDR2: WSHSY, SAAADI. The CDR3 is CASSITVDYGYTF. The CDR3 nucleotides read TGCGCCAGCAGTATAACGGTAGACTATGGCTACACCTTC.

The chain has TRBV5-1 and TRBJ2-3; TRBD2 matches 10 bases. Unmatched junction bases numbered 4, after V lost 2 bases and J lost 4 bases. The CDR3 covers 15 residues. Looked up from germline, CDR1 is SGHRS and CDR2 is YFSETQ. CDR3 region: CASSFGAGGADTQYF. As DNA, the CDR3 is TGCGCCAGCAGCTTCGGAGCGGGAGGGGCAGATACGCAGTATTTT.

This clone came up once. The CDR3 DNA follows: TGTGCCAGTAGTATTCCAGGGGCTAACGGGGAGCTGTTTTTT. Protein: CASSIPGANGELFF. The chain is built from TRBV19 and TRBJ2-2; perhaps TRBD1 as D (6 bases). V was trimmed by 3 bases and J by 7 bases, leaving 12 bases between them. Germline-derived CDR1 and CDR2 are LNHDA and SQIVND (reference sequence). The CDR3 has 14 amino acids.

V is TRBV5-1 and J is TRBJ1-1; TRBD1 agrees at 7 bases. With V trimmed by 2 bases and J by 6 bases, 7 bases remained unmatched. Germline CDR1 and CDR2: SGHRS and YFSETQ. The CDR3 contains 14 residues. CDR3 residues: CASSLITGEPEAFF. The CDR3 nucleotides are TGCGCCAGCAGCTTAATAACAGGGGAGCCTGAAGCTTTCTTT.

The chain joins TRBV11-2 to TRBJ2-3, with D tentatively TRBD1 (5 bases). V was shortened by 7 bases and J by 0 bases, with 11 bases between the two germline ends. This CDR3 is 14 amino acids long. Germline lookup yields CDR1 SGHAT and CDR2 FQNNGV. CDR3 sequence reads: CASTVRQSTDTQYF. The CDR3 nucleotides read TGTGCCAGCACCGTAAGACAGAGCACAGATACGCAGTATTTT.

The chain recombines TRBV6-5 with TRBJ1-2; possibly TRBD1 for D (6 bases). The CDR3 is 14 amino acids. The V end lost 4 bases, the J end lost 4 bases, and 13 bases lay between the germline ends. Germline-derived CDR1 and CDR2 are MNHEY and SVGAGI. The CDR3 DNA sequence: TGTGCCAGCAGTTTAGACAGGCAAATCTATGGCTACACCTTC. Translation gives CASSLDRQIYGYTF.

The rearrangement links TRBV27 to TRBJ2-3; D not resolved. This CDR3 is built from 14 residues. Between the trimmed V and J ends, which lost 7 bases and 2 bases, there was a span of 13 bases. CDR1 and CDR2 from the germline V gene are MNHEY and SMNVEV (reference sequence). CDR3 nucleotides: TGTGCCAGCAAGTTCCTAGGAGACACAGATACGCAGTATTTT. This translates into CASKFLGDTDTQYF.

The chain uses TRBV6-5 and TRBJ1-5; D is undetermined. The V and J ends lost 4 bases and 4 bases respectively, with 8 bases between them. The CDR3 extends over 13 amino acids. The germline V gene has CDR1 MNHEY and CDR2 SVGAGI. CDR3 DNA: TGTGCCAGCAGTTCCTCCGGGAATCAGCCCCAGCATTTT. This sequence encodes CASSSSGNQPQHF.

This chain joins TRBV3-1 (or the pseudogene TRBV3-2) and TRBJ2-3; D is uncertain. Per germline, CDR1 LGHDT and CDR2 YNNKEL (reference sequence). The germline V and J ends were trimmed by 1 base and 2 bases, with 4 bases remaining between them. The CDR3 loop spans 13 amino acids. The CDR3 DNA follows: TGTGCCAGCAGCCAAGTAAACACAGATACGCAGTATTTT. It yields the protein CASSQVNTDTQYF.

The chain couples TRBV30 to TRBJ2-3; D is possibly TRBD1 (6 bases). Germline V lookup: CDR1 GTSNPN, CDR2 SVGIG (reference sequence). Trimming removed 2 bases from V and 2 bases from J, with 11 bases in between. The CDR3 extends over 14 amino acids. The CDR3 reads CAWSRTGNTDTQYF. The CDR3 nucleotides read TGTGCCTGGAGTAGAACAGGGAACACAGATACGCAGTATTTT.

The chain is built from TRBV4-1 and TRBJ2-1; D is possibly TRBD2 (5 bases). Between the trimmed V and J ends, which lost 5 bases and 4 bases, there was a span of 12 bases. The germline gives CDR1 MGHRA, CDR2 YSYEKL. The length of the CDR3 is 14 residues. The chain's CDR3 is CASSWVGEYNEQFF. DNA for the CDR3: TGCGCCAGCAGCTGGGTCGGGGAGTACAATGAGCAGTTCTTC.

The CDR3 reads CASSLDRGSEKLFF. CDR3 nucleotide sequence: TGTGCCAGCAGCCTAGACAGGGGGAGCGAAAAACTGTTTTTT. This chain connects TRBV7-2 to TRBJ1-4; 9 bases are a match to TRBD1. Unmatched junction bases numbered 6, after V lost 5 bases and J lost 8 bases. CDR1 is SGHTA and CDR2 is FQGNSA in the germline V gene. The CDR3 spans 14 residues. Full variable domain (missing parts from reference TRBV7-2 and TRBJ1-4): GAGVSQSPSNKVTEKGKDVELRCDPISGHTALYWYRQSLGQGLEFLIYFQGNSAPDKSGLPSDRFSAERTGGSVSTLTIQRTQQEDSAVYLCASSLDRGSEKLFFGSGTQLSVL.

The chain has TRBV24-1 and TRBJ2-1; 8 bases align to TRBD2. V was pared by 3 bases and J by 10 bases, with 13 bases of the junction left unmatched. CDR3 size: 16 residues. CDR1 is KGHDR and CDR2 is SFDVKD in the germline V gene. CDR3 loop: CATSDRERREVSEQFF. The CDR3 nucleotides are TGTGCCACCAGTGATAGGGAGAGGCGGGAGGTTAGCGAGCAGTTCTTC.

This sequence joins TRBV5-4 and TRBJ2-3; TRBD1 matches 8 bases. This CDR3 has 17 amino acids. Germline V gene sequence: CDR1 SGHNT, CDR2 YYREEE (reference sequence). The junction had 11 bases not matched to a gene; V was cut back by 0 bases and J by 5 bases. For the CDR3, the DNA is TGTGCCAGCAGCTTGGGGCAGGGGGCGAATAGAAGAGATACGCAGTATTTT. It codes for CASSLGQGANRRDTQYF.

This chain joins TRBV29-1 and TRBJ2-7; 13 bases line up with TRBD2. Looked up from germline, CDR1 is SQVTM and CDR2 is ANQGSEA. V dropped 4 bases and J dropped 3; count of bases not matched to a gene: 3. The CDR3 contains 14 residues. The CDR3 DNA is TGCAGCGTTGGGACTAGCGGGAGAGGCTACGAGCAGTACTTC. This encodes CSVGTSGRGYEQYF.

The genes are TRBV6-5 and TRBJ2-7, with 7 bases fitting TRBD1. CDR3 length: 16 amino acids. Germline CDR1 is MNHEY and CDR2 is SVGAGI. With V trimmed by 4 bases and J by 2 bases, 11 bases remained unmatched. The CDR3 spells CASSSIRRTGTYEQYF. CDR3 coding DNA: TGTGCCAGCAGTTCTATCCGGAGGACAGGCACCTACGAGCAGTACTTC.

The chain combines TRBV28 with TRBJ1-1; no clear D gene. CDR1 MDHEN and CDR2 SYDVKM come from the germline V gene. The CDR3 consists of 11 residues. V shed 8 bases and J shed 1 base, with 5 bases lying between them. The CDR3 reads CASLQNTEAFF. The CDR3 DNA reads TGTGCCAGCTTACAGAACACTGAAGCTTTCTTT. The full variable domain, completed using reference TRBV28 and TRBJ1-1, is DVKVTQSSRYLVKRTGEKVFLECVQDMDHENMFWYRQDPGLGLRLIYFSYDVKMKEKGDIPEGYSVSREKKERFSLILESASTNQTSMYLCASLQNTEAFFGQGTRLTVV.

The chain has TRBV29-1 and TRBJ2-5; weak D call: TRBD1 (5 bases). This CDR3 is 13 amino acids long. V lost 7 bases to trimming and J lost 1 base, with 13 bases between them. CDR1 and CDR2 from the germline V gene are SQVTM and ANQGSEA. The CDR3 sequence: CSASGIGQETQYF. In nucleotides, the CDR3 is TGCAGCGCGTCAGGGATCGGCCAAGAGACCCAGTACTTC.

The rearrangement links TRBV11-2 to TRBJ2-7; D is unclear. The CDR3 has 12 amino acids. V gave up 5 bases and J gave up 5 bases, with 10 bases separating them. CDR1 and CDR2 (germline): SGHAT, FQNNGV. CDR3 in amino acids: CASSLRGDEQYF. Here the CDR3 DNA reads TGTGCCAGCAGCCTCCGCGGAGACGAGCAGTACTTC.

This sequence joins TRBV5-1 and TRBJ2-7; D perhaps matches TRBD1 (6 bases). V gave up 4 bases and J gave up 7 bases, with 18 bases separating them. This CDR3 spans 14 amino acids. CDR1 and CDR2 from the germline V gene are SGHRS and YFSETQ. The CDR3 DNA reads as TGCGCCAGCAGCAGGCTACAGGGCCATGGGGAGCAGTACTTC. It is translated as CASSRLQGHGEQYF.

The chain recombines TRBV4-2 with TRBJ2-1; possible D gene TRBD2, 5 bases. The CDR3 is 15 amino acids. V was cut by 0 bases and J by 4 bases, with 10 bases left in between. Germline V gives CDR1 LGHNA, CDR2 YNFKEQ. The CDR3 protein is CASSQDLGGYNEQFF. CDR3 sequence (DNA): TGTGCCAGCAGCCAAGATCTTGGAGGTTACAATGAGCAGTTCTTC.